This TCR beta chain was sequenced for a study of blood T cells in healthy people across ages. Trimming shortened V by 7 bases and J by 4 bases, and 14 bases separated the two germline ends. This CDR3 has 14 residues. The germline V gene encodes CDR1 SEHNR and CDR2 FQNEAQ (reference sequence). A sample-barcoded 5' primer and a J-beta primer mix were used in a second PCR of roughly 7 to 11 cycles. Carrying 12 random nucleotides, a template-switch adaptor labeled each individual cDNA molecule. TCRdb reprocessed the 5' RACE reads with MiXCR, giving one entry per CDR3 protein. The sample shows approximately 1.5 million distinct CDR3 sequences, roughly 32% of them seen only once.

The source material was blood. V usage is TRBV7-9 and J usage is TRBJ2-1, with a weak D call TRBD1 (6 bases). This receptor was identified in a young woman in good health. The DNA of the CDR3 is TGTGCCAGCACCGTCGGGACACCGTACAATGAGCAGTTCTTC. It is translated as CASTVGTPYNEQFF. The full variable domain, rest sourced from reference TRBV7-9 and TRBJ2-1, is DTGVSQNPRHKITKRGQNVTFRCDPISEHNRLYWYRQTLGQGPEFLTYFQNEAQLEKSRLLSDRFSAERPKGSFSTLEIQRTEQGDSAMYLCASTVGTPYNEQFFGPGTRLTVL.